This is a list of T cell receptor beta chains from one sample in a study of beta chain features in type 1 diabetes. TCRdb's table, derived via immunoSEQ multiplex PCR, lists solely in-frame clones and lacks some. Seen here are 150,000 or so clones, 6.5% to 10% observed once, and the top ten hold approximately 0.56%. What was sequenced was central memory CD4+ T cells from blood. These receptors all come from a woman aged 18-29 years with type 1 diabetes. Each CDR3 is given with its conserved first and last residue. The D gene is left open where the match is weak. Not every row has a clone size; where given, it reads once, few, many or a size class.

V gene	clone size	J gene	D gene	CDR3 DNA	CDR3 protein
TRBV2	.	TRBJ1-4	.	TGTGCCAGCAGTCCCACAGGGTCGGGTGAAAAACTGTTTTTT	CASSPTGSGEKLFF
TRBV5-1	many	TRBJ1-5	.	TGCGCCAGCAGCTTGGTGGGCGATAGCAATCAGCCCCAGCATTTT	CASSLVGDSNQPQHF
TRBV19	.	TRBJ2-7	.	TGTGCCAGTCGAAAAAGACAATCCTACGAGCAGTACTTC	CASRKRQSYEQYF
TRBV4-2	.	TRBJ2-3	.	TGTGCCAGCAGCCCCACCACAGAAGGCACGCAGTATTTT	CASSPTTEGTQYF
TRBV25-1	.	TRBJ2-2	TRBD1	TGTGCCAGCAGTGGAGACAGGGTGGCCGGGGAGCTGTTTTTT	CASSGDRVAGELFF
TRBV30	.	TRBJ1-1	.	TGTGCCTGGAGGTCGAGAGGTTATAACACTGAAGCTTTCTTT	CAWRSRGYNTEAFF
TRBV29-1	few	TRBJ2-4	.	TGCAGCGTCGCCAACAGGGAAAACATTCAGTACTTC	CSVANRENIQYF
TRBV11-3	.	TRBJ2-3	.	TGTGCCACCCTGACGGGGAGAGGGACAGATACGCAGTATTTT	CATLTGRGTDTQYF
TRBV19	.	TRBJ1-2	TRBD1	TGTGCCAGTAGTGCGACAGGGGGATATGGCTACACCTTC	CASSATGGYGYTF
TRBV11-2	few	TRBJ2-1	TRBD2	TGTGCCAGCAGCCCCTCCGTTGGTAGCGGGAGGAGTGAGCAGTTCTTC	CASSPSVGSGRSEQFF
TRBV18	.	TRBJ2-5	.	TGTGCCAGCTCGCGGGATCGGGAGACCCAGTACTTC	CASSRDRETQYF
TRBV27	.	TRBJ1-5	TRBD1	TGTGCCAGCAGTTTGGAGGGACAGTCATCTCAGCCCCAGCATTTT	CASSLEGQSSQPQHF
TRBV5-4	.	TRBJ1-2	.	TGTGCCAGCAGAGTGGGGCGGAACTATGGCTACACCTTC	CASRVGRNYGYTF
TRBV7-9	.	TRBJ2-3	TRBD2	TGTGCCAGCAGCCTGAGGGTAGCGGGGGCCCCAGATACGCAGTATTTT	CASSLRVAGAPDTQYF
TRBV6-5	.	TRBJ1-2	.	TGTGCCAGCAGTTACTCCATGTTGAGCTATGGCTACACCTTC	CASSYSMLSYGYTF
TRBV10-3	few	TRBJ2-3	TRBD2	TGTGCCACCCAACAGACTAGCGAGTCAGATACGCAGTATTTT	CATQQTSESDTQYF
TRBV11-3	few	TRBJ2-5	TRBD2	TGTGCCAGCAGCCCTACGGGGGGACCAGAGACCCAGTACTTC	CASSPTGGPETQYF
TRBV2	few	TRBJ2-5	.	TGTGCCAGCAGGCTTCAGGGAACGTCGTGGACCCAGTACTTC	CASRLQGTSWTQYF
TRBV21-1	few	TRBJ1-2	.	TGTGCCAGCAGCAAATCAAGGGGGCGTATGACGAACTATGGCTACACCTTC	CASSKSRGRMTNYGYTF
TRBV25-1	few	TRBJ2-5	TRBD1	TGTGCCAGCACGATGACAGGGGGAGAGACCCAGTACTTC	CASTMTGGETQYF
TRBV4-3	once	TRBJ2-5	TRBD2	TGCGCCAGCAGCCAAGTGCTCGGGAGGGCCCAGGAGACCCAGTACTTC	CASSQVLGRAQETQYF
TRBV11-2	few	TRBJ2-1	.	TGTGCCAGCAGCTTCGACTCTCACAGGGATGAGCAGTTCTTC	CASSFDSHRDEQFF
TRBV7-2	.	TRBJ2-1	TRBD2	TGTGCCAGCAGCACTAGCGGGTATGATGAGCAGTTCTTC	CASSTSGYDEQFF
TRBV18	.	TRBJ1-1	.	TGTGCCAGCTCACCTTCGGTGAACACTGAAGCTTTCTTT	CASSPSVNTEAFF
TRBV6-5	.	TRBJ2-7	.	TGTGCCAGCAATAGTTACGAGCAGTACTTC	CASNSYEQYF
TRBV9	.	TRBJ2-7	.	TGTGCCAGCAGCGTAGGGCCCGGAACAGGCGAGCAGTACTTC	CASSVGPGTGEQYF
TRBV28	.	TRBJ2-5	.	TGTGCCAGCAGTGGGGGCCAGAACCAAGAGACCCAGTACTTC	CASSGGQNQETQYF
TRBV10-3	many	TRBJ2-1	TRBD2	TGTGCCACGTCCGGGACTAGCGGGACCAATGAGCAGTTCTTC	CATSGTSGTNEQFF
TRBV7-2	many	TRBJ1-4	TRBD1	TGTGCCAGCAGCTTCCAGACAGGGCGGGAAAAACTGTTTTTT	CASSFQTGREKLFF
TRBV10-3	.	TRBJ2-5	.	TGTGCCATCAGTTTCGAGGGAGAGACCCAGTACTTC	CAISFEGETQYF
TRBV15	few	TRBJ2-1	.	TGTGCCACCAGCAGAGATCTGGTGGGGACTGTTGAGCAGTTCTTC	CATSRDLVGTVEQFF
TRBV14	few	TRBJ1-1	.	TGTGCCAGCAGCCAATCGGGGAGTGGGGCTTTCTTT	CASSQSGSGAFF
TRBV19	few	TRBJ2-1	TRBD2	TGTGCCAGTAGTATGGAGCCCCTGGGGGCGGGAGGGTATGGCAATGAGCAGTTCTTC	CASSMEPLGAGGYGNEQFF
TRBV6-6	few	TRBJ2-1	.	TGTGCCAGCAGCCAATTCCATGAGCAGTTCTTC	CASSQFHEQFF
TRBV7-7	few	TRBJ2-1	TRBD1	TGTGCTAGCAGCCTAACAGGGGACAATGAGCAGTTCTTC	CASSLTGDNEQFF
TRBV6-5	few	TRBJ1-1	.	TGTGCCAGCAGTACGGCAGGTAACACTGAAGCTTTCTTT	CASSTAGNTEAFF
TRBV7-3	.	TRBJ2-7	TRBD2	TGTGCCAGCCTTCGGGGAGGGTCCTACGAGCAGTACTTC	CASLRGGSYEQYF
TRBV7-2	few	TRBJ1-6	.	TGTGCCAGCAGCTTCAGGGGCAATTCACCCCTCCACTTT	CASSFRGNSPLHF
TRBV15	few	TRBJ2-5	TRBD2	TGTGCCACCAGCCCCCGGGGGGGCACAAAACGTAGGGAGACCCAGTACTTC	CATSPRGGTKRRETQYF
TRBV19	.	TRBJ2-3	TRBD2	TGTGCCAGTAGTATAGATGGACTAGCGGCCACAGATACGCAGTATTTT	CASSIDGLAATDTQYF
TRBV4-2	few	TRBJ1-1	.	TGTGCCAGCAGCCTGAGCAACACTGAAGCTTTCTTT	CASSLSNTEAFF
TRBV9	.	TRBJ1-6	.	TGTGCCAGCAGCGTAGATCCGACGCGCGAGGAGACCCTCCACTTT	CASSVDPTREETLHF
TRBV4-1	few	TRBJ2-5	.	TGCGCCAGCAGCCAAAACGGTCGCGGGCAGACGGAGACCCAGTACTTC	CASSQNGRGQTETQYF
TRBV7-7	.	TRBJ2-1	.	TGTGCCAGCAGCTTAGACCGGGACAATGAGCAGTTCTTC	CASSLDRDNEQFF
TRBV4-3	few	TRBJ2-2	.	TGCGCCAGCAGCCGGGTCCAGGGGACCCCTGACACCGGGGAGCTGTTTTTT	CASSRVQGTPDTGELFF
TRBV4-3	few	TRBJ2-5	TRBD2	TGCGCCAGCAGCCAAGAGGGTAGCGGGAGAGAGACCCAGTACTTC	CASSQEGSGRETQYF
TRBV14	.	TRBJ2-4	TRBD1	TGTGCCAGCAGCCCGACAGGGCTAGCCAAAAACATTCAGTACTTC	CASSPTGLAKNIQYF
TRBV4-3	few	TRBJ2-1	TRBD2	TGCGCCAGCAGCCAAAGACTAGCGGGAATGGGGGATGAGCAGTTCTTC	CASSQRLAGMGDEQFF
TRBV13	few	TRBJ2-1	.	TGTGCCAGCAGCTTAGTCCCCGGTTCCTACAATGAGCAGTTCTTC	CASSLVPGSYNEQFF
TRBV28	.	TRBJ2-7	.	TGTGCCAGTCGAGGGAGACCCTACGAGCAGTACTTC	CASRGRPYEQYF
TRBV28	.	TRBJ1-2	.	TGTGCCAGCAGTTTTAACGTCGGGACGACGGGGAGGGGCGGCTACACCTTC	CASSFNVGTTGRGGYTF
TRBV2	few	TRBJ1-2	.	TGTGCCAGCAGTGGAAAAGCGGGCTACACCTTC	CASSGKAGYTF
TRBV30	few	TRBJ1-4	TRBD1	TGTGCCTGGAGTAACAGGGGCGGTAATGAAAAACTGTTTTTT	CAWSNRGGNEKLFF
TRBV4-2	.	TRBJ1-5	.	TGTGCCAGCAGCCAAGACCGGGGGCCCCAGCATTTT	CASSQDRGPQHF
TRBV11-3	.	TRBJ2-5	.	TGTGCCAGCAGCTCCTACGGGTCACCGGGGACCCAGTACTTC	CASSSYGSPGTQYF
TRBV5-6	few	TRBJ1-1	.	TGTGCCAGCAGCCAGTCGACAGTTTACGAAGCTTTCTTT	CASSQSTVYEAFF
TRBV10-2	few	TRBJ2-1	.	TGCGCCTCAAACGGAGCCTCCGCCTACAATGAGCAGTTCTTC	CASNGASAYNEQFF
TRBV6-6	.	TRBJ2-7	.	TGTGCCAGCAGCCTCCGATCAATCGGGCAGTACTTC	CASSLRSIGQYF
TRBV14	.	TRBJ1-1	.	TGTGCCAGCAGCCACCTAACAACAGGGCGGAACACTGAAGCTTTCTTT	CASSHLTTGRNTEAFF